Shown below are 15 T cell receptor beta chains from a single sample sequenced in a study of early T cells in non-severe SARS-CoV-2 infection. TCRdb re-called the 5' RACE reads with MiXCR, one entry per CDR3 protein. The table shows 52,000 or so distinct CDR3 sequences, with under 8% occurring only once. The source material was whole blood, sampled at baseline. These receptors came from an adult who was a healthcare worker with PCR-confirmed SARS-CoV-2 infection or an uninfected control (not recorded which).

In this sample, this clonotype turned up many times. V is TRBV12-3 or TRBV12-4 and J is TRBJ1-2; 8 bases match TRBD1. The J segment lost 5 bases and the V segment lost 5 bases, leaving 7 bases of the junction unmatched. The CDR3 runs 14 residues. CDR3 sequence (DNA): TGTGCCAGCAGTCCCGCAGGGGGCGGGTATGGCTACACCTTC. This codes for CASSPAGGGYGYTF.

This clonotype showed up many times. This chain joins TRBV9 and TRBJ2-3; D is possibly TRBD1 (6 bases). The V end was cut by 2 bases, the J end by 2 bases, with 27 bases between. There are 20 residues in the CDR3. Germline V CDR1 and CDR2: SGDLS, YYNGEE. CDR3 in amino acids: CASSVNSRSRPGVDTDTQYF. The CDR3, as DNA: TGTGCCAGCAGCGTGAACTCACGATCCCGACCAGGGGTGGACACAGATACGCAGTATTTT.

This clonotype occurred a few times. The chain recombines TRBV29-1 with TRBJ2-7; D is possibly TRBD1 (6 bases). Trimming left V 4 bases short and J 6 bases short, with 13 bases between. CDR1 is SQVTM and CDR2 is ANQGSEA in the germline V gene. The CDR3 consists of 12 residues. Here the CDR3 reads CSVVDRPSEQYF. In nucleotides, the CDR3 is TGCAGCGTTGTCGACAGGCCTAGCGAGCAGTACTTC.

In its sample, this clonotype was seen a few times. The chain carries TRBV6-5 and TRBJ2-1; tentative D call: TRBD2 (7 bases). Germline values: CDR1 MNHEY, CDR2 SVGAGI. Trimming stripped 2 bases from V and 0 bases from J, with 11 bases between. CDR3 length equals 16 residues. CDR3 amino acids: CASSYGGGGSYNEQFF. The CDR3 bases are TGTGCCAGCAGTTACGGAGGGGGGGGCTCCTACAATGAGCAGTTCTTC.

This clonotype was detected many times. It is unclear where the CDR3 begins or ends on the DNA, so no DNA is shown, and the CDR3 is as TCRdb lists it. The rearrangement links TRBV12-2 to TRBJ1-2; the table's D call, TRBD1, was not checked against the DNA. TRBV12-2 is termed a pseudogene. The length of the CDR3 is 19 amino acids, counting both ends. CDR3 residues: CASRYPCHGWDRGNYGYTF.

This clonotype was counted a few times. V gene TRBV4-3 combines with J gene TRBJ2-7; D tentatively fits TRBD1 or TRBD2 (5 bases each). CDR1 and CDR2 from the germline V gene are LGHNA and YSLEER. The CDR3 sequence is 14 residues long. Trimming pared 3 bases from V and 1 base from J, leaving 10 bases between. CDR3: CASSQGRWSYEQYF. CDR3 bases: TGCGCCAGCAGCCAGGGACGCTGGTCCTACGAGCAGTACTTC.

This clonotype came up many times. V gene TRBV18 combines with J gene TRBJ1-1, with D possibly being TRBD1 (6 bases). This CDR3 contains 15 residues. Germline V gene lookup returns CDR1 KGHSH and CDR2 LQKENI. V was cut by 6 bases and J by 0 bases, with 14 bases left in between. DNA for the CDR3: TGTGCCAGCTCCTCCGGACAGATTATGAACACTGAAGCTTTCTTT. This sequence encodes CASSSGQIMNTEAFF.

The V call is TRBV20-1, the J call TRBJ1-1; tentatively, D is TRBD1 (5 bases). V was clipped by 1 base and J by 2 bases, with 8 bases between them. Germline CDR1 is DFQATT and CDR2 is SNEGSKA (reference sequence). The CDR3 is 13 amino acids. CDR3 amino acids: CSARGQLNTEAFF. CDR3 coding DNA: TGCAGTGCTAGAGGACAGCTTAACACTGAAGCTTTCTTT.

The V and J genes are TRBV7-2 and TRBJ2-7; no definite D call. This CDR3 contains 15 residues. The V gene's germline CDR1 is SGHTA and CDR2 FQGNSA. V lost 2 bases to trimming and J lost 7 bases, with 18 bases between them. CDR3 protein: CASSLKGFMAVEQYF. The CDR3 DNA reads TGTGCCAGCAGCTTAAAGGGCTTCATGGCTGTGGAGCAGTACTTC. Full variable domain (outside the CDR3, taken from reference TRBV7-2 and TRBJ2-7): GAGVSQSPSNKVTEKGKDVELRCDPISGHTALYWYRQSLGQGLEFLIYFQGNSAPDKSGLPSDRFSAERTGGSVSTLTIQRTQQEDSAVYLCASSLKGFMAVEQYFGPGTRLTVT.

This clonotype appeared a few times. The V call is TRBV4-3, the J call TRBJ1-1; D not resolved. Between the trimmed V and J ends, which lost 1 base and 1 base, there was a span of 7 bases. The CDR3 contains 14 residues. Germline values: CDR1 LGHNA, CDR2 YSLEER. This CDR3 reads CASSQGLKNTEAFF. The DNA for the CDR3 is TGCGCCAGCAGCCAAGGGCTAAAGAACACTGAAGCTTTCTTT.

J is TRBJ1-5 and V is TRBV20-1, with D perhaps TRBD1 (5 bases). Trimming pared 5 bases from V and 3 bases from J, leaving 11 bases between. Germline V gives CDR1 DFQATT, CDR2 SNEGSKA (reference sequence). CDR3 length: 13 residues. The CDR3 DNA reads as TGCAGTGCTGCAGGGTTTATCAATCAGCCCCAGCATTTT. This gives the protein CSAAGFINQPQHF.

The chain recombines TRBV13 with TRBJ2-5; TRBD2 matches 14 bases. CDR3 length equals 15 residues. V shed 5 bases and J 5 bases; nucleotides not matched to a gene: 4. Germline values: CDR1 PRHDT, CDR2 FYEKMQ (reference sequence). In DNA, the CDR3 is TGTGCCAGCAGCAGACTAGCGGGGGGGCTGGAGACCCAGTACTTC. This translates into CASSRLAGGLETQYF.

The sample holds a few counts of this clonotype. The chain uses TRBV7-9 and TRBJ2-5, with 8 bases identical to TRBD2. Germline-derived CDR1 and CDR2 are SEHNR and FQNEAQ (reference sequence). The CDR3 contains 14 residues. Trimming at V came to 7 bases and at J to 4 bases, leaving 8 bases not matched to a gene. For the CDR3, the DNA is TGTGCCAGCACCCTAGTAGCGGGGTTAGAGACCCAGTACTTC. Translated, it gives CASTLVAGLETQYF.

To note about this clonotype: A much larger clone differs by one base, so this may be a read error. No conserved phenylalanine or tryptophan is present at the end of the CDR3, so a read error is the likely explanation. CDR3: CASSQRGAEDTQYY. The DNA of the CDR3 is TGCGCCAGCAGCCAGCGGGGGGCGGAAGATACGCAGTATTAT. The chain is built from TRBV5-1 and TRBJ2-3; 9 bases agree with TRBD2. J was trimmed by 5 bases and V by 4 bases; bases with no gene match: 5. Germline V gene lookup returns CDR1 SGHRS and CDR2 YFSETQ. The CDR3 is made up of 14 amino acids.

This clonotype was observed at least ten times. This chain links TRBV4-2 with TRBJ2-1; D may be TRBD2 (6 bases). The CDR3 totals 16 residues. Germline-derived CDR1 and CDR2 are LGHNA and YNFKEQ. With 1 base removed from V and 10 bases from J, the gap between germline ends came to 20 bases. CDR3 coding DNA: TGTGCCAGCAGCCAAGGGGAGGCAGAACCCCGAGGAGAGCAGTTCTTC. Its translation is CASSQGEAEPRGEQFF.